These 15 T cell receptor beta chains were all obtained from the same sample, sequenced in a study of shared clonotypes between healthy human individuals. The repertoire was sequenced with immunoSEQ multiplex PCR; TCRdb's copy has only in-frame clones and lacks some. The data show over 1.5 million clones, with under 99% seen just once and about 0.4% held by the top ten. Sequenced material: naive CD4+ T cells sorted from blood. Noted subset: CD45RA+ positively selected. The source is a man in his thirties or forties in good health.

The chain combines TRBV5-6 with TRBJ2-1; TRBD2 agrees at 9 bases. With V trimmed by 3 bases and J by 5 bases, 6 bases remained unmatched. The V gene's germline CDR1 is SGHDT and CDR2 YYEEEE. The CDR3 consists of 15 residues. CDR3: CASSSGGRAHNEQFF. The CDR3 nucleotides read TGTGCCAGCAGCTCCGGCGGGAGGGCTCACAATGAGCAGTTCTTC.

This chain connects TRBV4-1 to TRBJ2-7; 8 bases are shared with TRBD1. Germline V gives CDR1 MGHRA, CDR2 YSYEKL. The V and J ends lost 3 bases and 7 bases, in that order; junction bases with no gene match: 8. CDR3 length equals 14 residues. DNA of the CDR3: TGCGCCAGCAGCCAGGCTCAACAGGGGGGAGAGCAGTACTTC. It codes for CASSQAQQGGEQYF.

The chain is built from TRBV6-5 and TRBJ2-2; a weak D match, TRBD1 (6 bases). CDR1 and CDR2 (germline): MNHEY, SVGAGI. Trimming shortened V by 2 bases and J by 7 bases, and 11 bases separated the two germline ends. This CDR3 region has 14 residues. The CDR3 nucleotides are TGTGCCAGCAGTTACCTAGGCAGGGGCGGGGAGCTGTTTTTT. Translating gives CASSYLGRGGELFF.

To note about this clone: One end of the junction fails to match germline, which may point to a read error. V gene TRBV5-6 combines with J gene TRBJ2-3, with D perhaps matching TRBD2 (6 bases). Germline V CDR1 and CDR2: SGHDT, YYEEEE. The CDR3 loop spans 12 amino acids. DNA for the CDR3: TGTGCCAGCAGCTTAACAGGAGGGGCGCCGGATTTT. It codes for CASSLTGGAPDF.

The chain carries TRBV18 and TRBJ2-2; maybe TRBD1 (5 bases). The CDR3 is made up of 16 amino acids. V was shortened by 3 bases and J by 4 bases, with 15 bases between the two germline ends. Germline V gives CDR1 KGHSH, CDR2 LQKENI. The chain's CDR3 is CASSPLGARGTGELFF. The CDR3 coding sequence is TGTGCCAGCTCACCGCTTGGGGCCCGCGGCACCGGGGAGCTGTTTTTT.

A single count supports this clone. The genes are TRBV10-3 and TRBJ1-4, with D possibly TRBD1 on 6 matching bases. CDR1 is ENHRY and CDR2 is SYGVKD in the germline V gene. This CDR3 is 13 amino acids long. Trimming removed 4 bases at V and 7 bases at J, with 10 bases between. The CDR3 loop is CAISAGAFEKLFF. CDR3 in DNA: TGTGCCATCAGTGCGGGGGCGTTTGAAAAACTGTTTTTT.

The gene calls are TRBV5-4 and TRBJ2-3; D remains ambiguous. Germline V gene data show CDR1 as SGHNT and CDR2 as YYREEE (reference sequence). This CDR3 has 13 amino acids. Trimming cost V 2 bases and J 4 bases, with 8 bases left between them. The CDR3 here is CASSFTDADTQYF. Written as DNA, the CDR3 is TGTGCCAGCAGCTTCACGGATGCAGATACGCAGTATTTT.

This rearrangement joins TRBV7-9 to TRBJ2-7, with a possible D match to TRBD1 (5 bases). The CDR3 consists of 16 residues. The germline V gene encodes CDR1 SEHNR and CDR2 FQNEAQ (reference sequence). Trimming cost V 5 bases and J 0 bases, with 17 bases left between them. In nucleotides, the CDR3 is TGTGCCAGCAGCCTAATAAGGGGTCCTCACTCCTACGAGCAGTACTTC. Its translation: CASSLIRGPHSYEQYF.

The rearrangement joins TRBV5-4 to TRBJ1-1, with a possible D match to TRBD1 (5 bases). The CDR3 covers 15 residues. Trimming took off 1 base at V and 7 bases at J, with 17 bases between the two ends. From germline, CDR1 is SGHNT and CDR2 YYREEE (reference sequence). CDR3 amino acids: CASSLIGLGTGEAFF. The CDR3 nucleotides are TGTGCCAGCAGCTTGATAGGTCTAGGGACTGGTGAAGCTTTCTTT.

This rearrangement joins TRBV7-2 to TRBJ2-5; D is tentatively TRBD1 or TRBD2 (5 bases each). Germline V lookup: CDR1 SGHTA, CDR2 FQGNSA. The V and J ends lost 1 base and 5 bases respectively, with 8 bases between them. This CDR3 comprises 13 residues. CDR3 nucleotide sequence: TGTGCCAGCAGCTTAGAATGGGGGGAGACCCAGTACTTC. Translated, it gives CASSLEWGETQYF.

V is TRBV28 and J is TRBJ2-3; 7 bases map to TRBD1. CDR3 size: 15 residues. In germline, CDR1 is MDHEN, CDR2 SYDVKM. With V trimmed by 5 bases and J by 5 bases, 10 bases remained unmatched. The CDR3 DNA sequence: TGTGCCAGCAGTATTACAGGGGAATTGGGAGATACGCAGTATTTT. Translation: CASSITGELGDTQYF.

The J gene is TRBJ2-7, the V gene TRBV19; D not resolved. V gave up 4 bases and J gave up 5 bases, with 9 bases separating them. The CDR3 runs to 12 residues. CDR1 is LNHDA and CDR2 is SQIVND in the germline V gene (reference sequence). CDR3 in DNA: TGTGCCAGTAGTACCTCCGGCAACGAGCAGTACTTC. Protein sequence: CASSTSGNEQYF.

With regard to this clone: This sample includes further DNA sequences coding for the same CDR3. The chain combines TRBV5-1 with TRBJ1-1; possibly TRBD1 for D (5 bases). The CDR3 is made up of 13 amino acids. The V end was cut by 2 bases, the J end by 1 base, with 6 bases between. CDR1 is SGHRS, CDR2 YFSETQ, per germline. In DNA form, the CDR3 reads TGCGCCAGCAGCTTACAGGAGAACACTGAAGCTTTCTTT. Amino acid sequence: CASSLQENTEAFF.

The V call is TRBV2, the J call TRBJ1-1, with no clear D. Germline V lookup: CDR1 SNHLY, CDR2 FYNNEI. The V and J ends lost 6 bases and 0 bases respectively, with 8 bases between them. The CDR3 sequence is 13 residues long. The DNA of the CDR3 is TGTGCCAGCAGCCTTCAGCTGAACACTGAAGCTTTCTTT. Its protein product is CASSLQLNTEAFF.

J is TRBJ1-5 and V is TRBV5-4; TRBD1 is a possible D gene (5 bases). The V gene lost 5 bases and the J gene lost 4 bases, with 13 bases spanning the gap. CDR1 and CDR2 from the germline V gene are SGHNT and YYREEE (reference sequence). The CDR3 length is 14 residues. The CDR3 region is CASSAGRTNQPQHF. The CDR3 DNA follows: TGTGCCAGCAGTGCGGGACGGACTAATCAGCCCCAGCATTTT.